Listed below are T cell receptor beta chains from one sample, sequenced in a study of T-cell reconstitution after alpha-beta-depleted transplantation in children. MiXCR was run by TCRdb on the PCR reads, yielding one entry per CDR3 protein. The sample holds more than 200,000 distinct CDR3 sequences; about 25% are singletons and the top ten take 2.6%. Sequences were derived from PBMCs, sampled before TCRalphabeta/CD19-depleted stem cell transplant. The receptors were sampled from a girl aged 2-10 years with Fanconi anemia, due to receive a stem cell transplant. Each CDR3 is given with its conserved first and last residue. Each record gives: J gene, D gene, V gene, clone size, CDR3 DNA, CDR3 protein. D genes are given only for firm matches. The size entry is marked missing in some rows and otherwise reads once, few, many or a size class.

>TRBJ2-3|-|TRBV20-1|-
TGCAGTCCCTGGGGGTCTAGCACAGATACGCAGTATTTT
CSPWGSSTDTQYF
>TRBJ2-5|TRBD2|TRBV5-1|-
TGCGCCAGCAGCGGCGGACTAGCGGGAGCTGAGACCCAGTACTTC
CASSGGLAGAETQYF
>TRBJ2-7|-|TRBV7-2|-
TGTGCCAGCAGCTTAGACAGGCATCCCTACGAGCAGTACTTC
CASSLDRHPYEQYF
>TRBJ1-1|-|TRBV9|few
TGTGCCAGCAGCGTAGTAGCGAACACTGAAGCTTTCTTT
CASSVVANTEAFF
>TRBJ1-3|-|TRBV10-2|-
TGCGCCAGCGCAGCGGGGAACACCATATATTTT
CASAAGNTIYF
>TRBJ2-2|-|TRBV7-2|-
TGTGCCAGCAGCTTGTATGGCGGAGGAAACACCGGGGAGCTGTTTTTT
CASSLYGGGNTGELFF
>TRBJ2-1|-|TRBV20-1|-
TGCAGTGCTACGACCGACCTAGCCTCCTACAATGAGCAGTTCTTC
CSATTDLASYNEQFF
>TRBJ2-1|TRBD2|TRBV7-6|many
TGTGCCAGCAGCTTAAGGGGTAGCGGGAACCGATTTTGGGAACAAAAGCAGTTCTTC
CASSLRGSGNRFWEQKQFF
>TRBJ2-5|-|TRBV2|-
TGTGCCAGCCTATGGGGAACAGCAGTCCAAGAGACCCAGTACTTC
CASLWGTAVQETQYF
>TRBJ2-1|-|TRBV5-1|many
TGCGCCAGCAGCTCCGAGGGAAATCAGCAGTTCTTC
CASSSEGNQQFF
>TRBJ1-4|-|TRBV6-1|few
TGTGCCAGCTCCCCCCAGTTCGGCCAGAAAGCAACTAATGAAAAACTGTTTTTT
CASSPQFGQKATNEKLFF
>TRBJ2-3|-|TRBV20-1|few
TGCAGCCCTAGTGGTTGGGCAGATACGCAGTATTTT
CSPSGWADTQYF
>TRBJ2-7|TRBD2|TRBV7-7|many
TGTGCCAGCAGCTTAGCCAGCGGGAGGTCCTACGAGCAGTACTTC
CASSLASGRSYEQYF
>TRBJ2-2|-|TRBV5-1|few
TGCGCCAGCAGCTTGGTTCCTAGCATTAACACCGGGGAGCTGTTTTTT
CASSLVPSINTGELFF
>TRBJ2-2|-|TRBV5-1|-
TGCGCCAGCATGCCAGCGAACACCGGGGAGCTGTTTTTT
CASMPANTGELFF
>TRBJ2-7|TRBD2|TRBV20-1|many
TGCAGTGCTCCCGTTCTAGCGGGGCCCTACGAGCAGTACTTC
CSAPVLAGPYEQYF
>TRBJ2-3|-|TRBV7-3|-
TGTGCCAGCAGCTTAACGGCCCTTAGGGGTGCAGATACGCAGTATTTT
CASSLTALRGADTQYF
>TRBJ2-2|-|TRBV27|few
TGTGCCAGCAACGGGGGTGGCACCGGGGAGCTGTTTTTT
CASNGGGTGELFF
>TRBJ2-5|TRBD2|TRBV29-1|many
TGCAGCGTCAACGGACTAGCGGGGGGGTACGGTATCGGAGAGACCCAGTACTTC
CSVNGLAGGYGIGETQYF
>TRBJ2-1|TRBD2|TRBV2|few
TGTGCCAGCAGTGAAGGGACTAGCGGGGTAAATGAGCAGTTCTTC
CASSEGTSGVNEQFF
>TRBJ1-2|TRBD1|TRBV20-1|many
TGCAGTGCTCCTCGACAGGGGAGCTTTGGCTACACCTTC
CSAPRQGSFGYTF
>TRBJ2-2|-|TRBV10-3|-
TGTGCCATCAAACCAAACTTCGGGCAAAAAAACACCGGGGAGCTGTTTTTT
CAIKPNFGQKNTGELFF
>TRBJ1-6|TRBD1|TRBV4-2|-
TGTGCCAGCAGCCATAAACAGGGGGCGCGCAGTTCACCCCTCCACTTT
CASSHKQGARSSPLHF
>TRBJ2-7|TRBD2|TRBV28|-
TGTGCCAGCAGTCATAGCGGGAGCGTTTCCTACGAGCAGTACTTC
CASSHSGSVSYEQYF
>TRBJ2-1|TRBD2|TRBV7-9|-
TGTGCCAGCAGCCCCGGACTAGCGACCTACAATGAGCAGTTCTTC
CASSPGLATYNEQFF
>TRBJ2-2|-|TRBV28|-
TGTGCCAGCAAAGGGCCTATTAACACCGGGGAGCTGTTTTTT
CASKGPINTGELFF
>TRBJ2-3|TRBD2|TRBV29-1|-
TGCAGCGTTGAAAAGGCGGGGGGGCAGAGTGGTACGCAGTATTTT
CSVEKAGGQSGTQYF
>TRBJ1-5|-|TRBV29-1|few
TGCAGCGTTGCCGGGGGACTCAATCAGCCCCAGCATTTT
CSVAGGLNQPQHF
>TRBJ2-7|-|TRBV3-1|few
TGTGCCAGCAGCCAAAATCGGGGCGAGCAGTACTTC
CASSQNRGEQYF
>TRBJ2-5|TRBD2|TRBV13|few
TGTGCCAGCAGCCAGCGTCCGGGACTAGCGGGAGAGACCCAGTACTTC
CASSQRPGLAGETQYF
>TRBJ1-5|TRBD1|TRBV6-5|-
TGTGCCAGCAGCCGGGACAGGGAACCCCCATATAGCAATCAGCCCCAGCATTTT
CASSRDREPPYSNQPQHF
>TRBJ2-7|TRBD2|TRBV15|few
TGTGCCACCAGCAGAGATGGGACTAGCGGCAATGAGCAGTACTTC
CATSRDGTSGNEQYF
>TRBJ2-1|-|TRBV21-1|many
TGTGCCAGCAGCAAAGTCCCCCTAGCGGGAGGGCAGGGCAATGAGCAGTTCTTC
CASSKVPLAGGQGNEQFF
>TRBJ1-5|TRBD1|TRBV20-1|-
TGCAGTGCTAGAGGCTGGACAGGAGATCAGCCCCAGCATTTT
CSARGWTGDQPQHF
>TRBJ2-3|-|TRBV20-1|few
TGCAGTGCTAGTCCTCTTACGGGTGGCACAGATACGCAGTATTTT
CSASPLTGGTDTQYF
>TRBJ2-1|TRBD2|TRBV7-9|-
TGTGCCAGCAGCTTTCGTCAGACTAGCGGGGACAACAATGAGCAGTTCTTC
CASSFRQTSGDNNEQFF
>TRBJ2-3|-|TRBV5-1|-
TGCGCCAGCAGCTTTACACCGGATACGCAGTATTTT
CASSFTPDTQYF
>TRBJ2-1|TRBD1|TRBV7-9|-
TGTGCCAGCAGCGGGACAGGGAACGGGTCCTACAATGAGCAGTTCTTC
CASSGTGNGSYNEQFF
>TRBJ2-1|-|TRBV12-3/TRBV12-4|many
TGTGCCAGCAGTCGAGAAGACAGGAGCTCCTACAATGAGCAGTTCTTC
CASSREDRSSYNEQFF
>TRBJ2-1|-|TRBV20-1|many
TGCAGTGCCAGTCCCCGAAGATACAATGAGCAGTTCTTC
CSASPRRYNEQFF
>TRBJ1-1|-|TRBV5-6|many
TGTGCCAGCAGCTGGGGGGGGAGTGAAGCTTTCTTT
CASSWGGSEAFF
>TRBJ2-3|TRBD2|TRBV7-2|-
TGTGCCAGCAGCTTACAAGCGGGGGTGGCAGATACGCAGTATTTT
CASSLQAGVADTQYF
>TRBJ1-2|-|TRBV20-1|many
TGCAGTGCTAGAAACAGGCCCTATGGCTACACCTTC
CSARNRPYGYTF
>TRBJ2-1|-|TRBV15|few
TGTGCCACCAGCAGAGAAGAGGTGGAGCAGTTCTTC
CATSREEVEQFF
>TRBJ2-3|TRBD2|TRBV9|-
TGTGCCAGCAGCGTAGCGGCGGGGGGGCCAGATACGCAGTATTTT
CASSVAAGGPDTQYF
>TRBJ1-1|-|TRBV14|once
TGTGCCAGCAGCCACTGGGGGCACACTGAAGCTTTCTTT
CASSHWGHTEAFF
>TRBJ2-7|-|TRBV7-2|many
TGTGCCAGCAGCCCGACAGTGTTCTACGAGCAGTACTTC
CASSPTVFYEQYF
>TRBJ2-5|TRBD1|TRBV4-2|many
TGTGCCAGCAGCCCCCTGACAGGGGAAGAGACCCAGTACTTC
CASSPLTGEETQYF
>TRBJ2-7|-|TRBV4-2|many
TGTGCCAGCAGCTACGGGGGACACCCTTCCTACGAGCAGTACTTC
CASSYGGHPSYEQYF
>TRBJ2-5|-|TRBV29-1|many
TGCAGCGGGTCGGACAGTTTCCAAGAGACCCAGTACTTC
CSGSDSFQETQYF
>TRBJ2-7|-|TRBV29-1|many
TGCAGCGTCGCTGGGAGCTTAGCTTTCATGAGCTCCTACGAGCAGTACTTC
CSVAGSLAFMSSYEQYF